The clone carrying this TCR beta chain occurred many times. Trimming pared 1 base from V and 6 bases from J, leaving 13 bases between. This CDR3 comprises 14 residues. Germline lookup yields CDR1 SEHNR and CDR2 FQNEAQ (reference sequence). Using RNA transcripts as the source, TCR beta CDR3 regions were amplified. The study used the HTBI primer set for a first-round RT-PCR of the TCR CDR3. MiXCR was run by TCRdb on the multiplex PCR reads, yielding one entry per CDR3 protein. The repertoire includes some 300,000 distinct CDR3 sequences, more than 10% of them detected once, and 7.8% sits in the top ten. This entry is derived from a study of T cells in Graves' hyperthyroidism and ophthalmopathy.

Source material: blood. The chain is built from TRBV7-9 and TRBJ2-7; D ambiguous. This TCR came from a young woman with Graves' hyperthyroidism that later progressed to Graves' ophthalmopathy. CDR3 sequence reads: CASSLGGPIGEQYF. In DNA, the CDR3 is TGTGCCAGCAGCTTAGGAGGTCCGATCGGCGAGCAGTACTTC.